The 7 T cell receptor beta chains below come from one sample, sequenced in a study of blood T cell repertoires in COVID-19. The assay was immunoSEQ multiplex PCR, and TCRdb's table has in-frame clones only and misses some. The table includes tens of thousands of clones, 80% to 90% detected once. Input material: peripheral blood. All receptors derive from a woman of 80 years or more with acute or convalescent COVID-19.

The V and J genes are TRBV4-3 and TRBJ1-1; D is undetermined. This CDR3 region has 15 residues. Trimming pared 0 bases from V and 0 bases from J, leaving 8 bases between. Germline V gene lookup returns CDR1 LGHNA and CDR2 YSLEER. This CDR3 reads CASSQEWLLNTEAFF. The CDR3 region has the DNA TGCGCCAGCAGCCAAGAGTGGCTCTTGAACACTGAAGCTTTCTTT.

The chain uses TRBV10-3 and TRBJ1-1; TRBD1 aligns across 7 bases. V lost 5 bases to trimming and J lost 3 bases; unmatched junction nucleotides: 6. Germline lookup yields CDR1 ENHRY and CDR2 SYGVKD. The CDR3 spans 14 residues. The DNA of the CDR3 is TGTGCCATCAGTCGAACAGGGGTGGACACTGAAGCTTTCTTT. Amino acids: CAISRTGVDTEAFF.

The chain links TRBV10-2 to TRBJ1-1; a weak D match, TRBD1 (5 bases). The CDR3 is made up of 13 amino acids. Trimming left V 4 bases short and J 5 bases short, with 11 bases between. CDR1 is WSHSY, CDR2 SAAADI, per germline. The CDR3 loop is CASSGPGMTEAFF. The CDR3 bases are TGCGCCAGCAGTGGGCCAGGGATGACTGAAGCTTTCTTT.

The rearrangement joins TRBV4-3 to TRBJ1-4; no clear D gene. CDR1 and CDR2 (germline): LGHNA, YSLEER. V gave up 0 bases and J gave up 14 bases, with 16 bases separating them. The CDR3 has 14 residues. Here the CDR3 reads CASSQEPLPLGLFF. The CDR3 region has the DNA TGCGCCAGCAGCCAAGAACCACTACCCCTAGGCCTGTTTTTT.

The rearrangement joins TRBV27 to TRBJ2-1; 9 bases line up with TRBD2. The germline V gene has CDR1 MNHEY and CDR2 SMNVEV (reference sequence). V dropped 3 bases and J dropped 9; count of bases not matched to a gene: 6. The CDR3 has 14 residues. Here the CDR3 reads CASSLRGGPGEQFF. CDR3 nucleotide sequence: TGTGCCAGCAGTTTGCGGGGGGGCCCTGGTGAGCAGTTCTTC.

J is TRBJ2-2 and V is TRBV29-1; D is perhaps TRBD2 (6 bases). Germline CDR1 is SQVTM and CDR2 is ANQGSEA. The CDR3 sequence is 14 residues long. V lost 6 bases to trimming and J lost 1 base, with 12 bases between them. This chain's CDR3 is CSVRDFLNTGELFF. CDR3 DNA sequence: TGCAGCGTGAGGGACTTCCTGAACACCGGGGAGCTGTTTTTT.

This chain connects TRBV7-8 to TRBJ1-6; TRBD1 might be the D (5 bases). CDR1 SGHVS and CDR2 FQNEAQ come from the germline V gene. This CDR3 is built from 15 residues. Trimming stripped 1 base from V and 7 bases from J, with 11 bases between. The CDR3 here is CASSLDNRLNSPLHF. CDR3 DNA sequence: TGTGCCAGCAGCTTAGATAACAGGCTAAATTCACCCCTCCACTTT.